Described below is a single TCR beta chain sequence and its context. Its matching antigen is unknown. The record originates from a study of T cell responses to AZD1222 COVID-19 vaccine. Study results and caveats: Baseline serostatus was positive in only six AZD1222 recipients. Two AZD1222 doses significantly raised spike-specific TCR breadth and depth over controls. Repertoire sampling occurred only after the peak T cell response.

Germline V gene data show CDR1 as ENHRY and CDR2 as SYGVKD. V shed 0 bases and J shed 5 bases, with 13 bases lying between them. The CDR3 is 15 amino acids. This table comes from immunoSEQ multiplex PCR, and its TCRdb copy is limited to in-frame clones, with some not included. The sample lists some 130,000 clones, roughly 90% occurring once. The receptor was derived from an adult in good health. The sequencing used peripheral blood, collected on day 0 of AZD1222 vaccination. The chain employs TRBV10-3 and TRBJ1-2; the D is unclear. The CDR3 DNA reads as TGTGCCATCAGTGAGTCGAGGGCCCTGGGTTATGGCTACACCTTC. Translated: CAISESRALGYGYTF.